This entry concerns a single TCR beta chain. These data come from a study of technical replicates of blood from a handful of donors. V dropped 6 bases and J dropped 3; count of bases not matched to a gene: 2. The length of the CDR3 is 14 residues. From germline, CDR1 is MGHRA and CDR2 YSYEKL. Libraries were prepared by immunoSEQ multiplex PCR; TCRdb keeps only in-frame clonotypes and omits some of them. The data show tens of thousands of clones, with 94% seen just once and 0.26% held by the top ten. The source of this sequence is a human donor in good health. The V gene is TRBV4-1, the J gene TRBJ2-5, with 12 bases fitting TRBD2. The sequenced sample consisted of T cells isolated from PBMCs. The CDR3: CASRLAGGKETQYF. The CDR3 bases are TGCGCCAGCAGGCTAGCGGGAGGGAAAGAGACCCAGTACTTC.